This T cell receptor (beta chain) was recovered during a study of response to subunit inactivated influenza vaccine. TCRdb reprocessed the RT-PCR reads via MiXCR and lists one record per CDR3 protein. In the table there are 150,000 to 200,000 distinct CDR3 sequences, less than 15% of which are singletons. The V gene's germline CDR1 is MNHNS and CDR2 SASEGT. The CDR3 has 15 residues. Unmatched junction bases numbered 3, after V lost 3 bases and J lost 8 bases. A few counts support this clonotype. The sample was also reused in another study, on T cells expressing NK-cell markers. From that report: With UMIs, 5'RACE template switching was used to make TCR beta cDNA. CD8+ T cells in six donors included dominant NKG2C+ clonotypes at roughly 1.0-7.5%.

The material was CD8+ T cells sorted from PBMCs, obtained 11 to 12 days after vaccination. This TCR came from a man aged 50 or older who received an inactivated influenza vaccine. This rearrangement joins TRBV6-1 to TRBJ2-1; 14 bases agree with TRBD2. As DNA, the CDR3 is TGTGCCAGCAGTGAGACTAGCGGGGGGGGGCATGAGCAGTTCTTC. Protein sequence: CASSETSGGGHEQFF.